This entry lists 8 T cell receptor beta chains sequenced from one sample in a study of blood T cell repertoires in COVID-19. Clones were sequenced by immunoSEQ multiplex PCR, and TCRdb holds only the in-frame ones, with some missing. Here the sample spans around 260,000 clones, roughly 88% being singletons. The specimen sequenced was peripheral blood. The receptors were gathered from a human donor with COVID-19, enrolled during active disease. The donor label of this sample is uncertain.

The chain links TRBV28 to TRBJ1-2; TRBD1 matches 7 bases. V was clipped by 3 bases and J by 0 bases; unmatched bases: 10. Germline CDR1 MDHEN, CDR2 SYDVKM. This CDR3 has 17 residues. DNA for the CDR3: TGTGCCAGCAGTTTGTCCGGGACAGATAATACTAACTATGGCTACACCTTC. This translates into CASSLSGTDNTNYGYTF.

The chain recombines TRBV2 with TRBJ1-5; 7 nucleotides line up with TRBD1. There are 13 residues in the CDR3. Looked up from germline, CDR1 is SNHLY and CDR2 is FYNNEI. Unmatched junction bases numbered 6, after V lost 7 bases and J lost 6 bases. This chain's CDR3 is CASNRDSGQPQHF. In DNA, the CDR3 is TGTGCCAGCAACCGGGACAGCGGTCAGCCCCAGCATTTT.

The rearrangement uses TRBV28 and TRBJ1-4; D gene unclear. V lost 2 bases and J 8 bases, leaving 9 bases between the germline ends. The CDR3 runs 13 residues. Germline V gene data show CDR1 as MDHEN and CDR2 as SYDVKM. CDR3 region: CASSLNGVEKLFF. The CDR3, as DNA: TGTGCCAGCAGTTTAAACGGTGTGGAAAAACTGTTTTTT.

CDR3 DNA: TGTGCCAGCAGTTTTTCAGGGGAAGTAGGTTCACCCCTCCACTTT. This codes for CASSFSGEVGSPLHF. The V call is TRBV28, the J call TRBJ1-6, with a possible D match to TRBD1 (6 bases). The germline V gene encodes CDR1 MDHEN and CDR2 SYDVKM. The CDR3 length is 15 residues. V lost 3 bases, J lost 9 bases, and 15 bases lay in between.

This clone was observed once. The genes are TRBV6-1 and TRBJ2-2; 7 nucleotides align to TRBD1. Losses at the gene ends were 2 bases for V and 4 bases for J; bases not matched to a gene: 7. CDR3 size: 16 residues. In germline, CDR1 is MNHNS, CDR2 SASEGT. CDR3: CASSEIPAGGTGELFF. The CDR3 bases are TGTGCCAGCAGTGAAATCCCGGCAGGGGGCACCGGGGAGCTGTTTTTT.

This sequence joins TRBV7-9 and TRBJ2-1; 13 nucleotides agree with TRBD2. V was pared by 5 bases and J by 8 bases, with 9 bases of the junction left unmatched. CDR3 length: 16 residues. From germline, CDR1 is SEHNR and CDR2 FQNEAQ (reference sequence). The CDR3 spells CASSPRTSGSFDEQFF. CDR3 bases: TGTGCCAGCAGCCCACGGACTAGCGGGAGTTTCGATGAGCAGTTCTTC.

This chain uses TRBV24-1 with TRBJ2-7; D is perhaps TRBD2 (7 bases). Trimming cost V 4 bases and J 9 bases, with 18 bases left between them. The CDR3 runs to 14 residues. Germline loops: CDR1 KGHDR, CDR2 SFDVKD. In nucleotides, the CDR3 is TGTGCCACCAGTGAGCCCGGGACACCGGGAGGGCAGTACTTC. Protein: CATSEPGTPGGQYF.

This clone came up once. The J gene is TRBJ2-6, the V gene TRBV28; 7 bases are shared with TRBD1. This CDR3 is built from 17 residues. Germline V gene lookup returns CDR1 MDHEN and CDR2 SYDVKM. J lost 0 bases, V lost 5 bases, and 7 bases had no gene match. CDR3 sequence: CASSLPTGSSGANVLTF. Here the CDR3 DNA reads TGTGCCAGCAGTCTCCCGACAGGGTCCTCTGGGGCCAACGTCCTGACTTTC.